This is a list of T cell receptor beta chains from one sample in a study of metastatic and nonmetastatic thyroid tumors. TCRdb reanalyzed the PCR reads via MiXCR. The sample lists 45,000 or so clones, about 4% occurring once. The material sequenced was blood. The receptors shown here come from a female donor with papillary thyroid cancer or a benign thyroid nodule (not recorded which). Some clones in this sample may be carry-over from other donors' samples. Each CDR3 is given with its conserved first and last residue. The D gene is left open where the match is weak. Where a row states a size, it is once, few, many or the class of an expanded clone; other rows omit it.

V gene: TRBV25-1
D gene: TRBD1
J gene: TRBJ1-2
clone size: many
CDR3 DNA: TGTGCCAGCAACGCCGGGACAGGGGGCGCCGGAGATGGCTACACCTTC
CDR3 protein: CASNAGTGGAGDGYTF

V gene: TRBV18
D gene: .
J gene: TRBJ1-3
clone size: many
CDR3 DNA: TGTGCCAGCTCACCCGTCTCTGGAAACACCATATATTTT
CDR3 protein: CASSPVSGNTIYF

V gene: TRBV7-8
D gene: .
J gene: TRBJ2-1
clone size: few
CDR3 DNA: TGTGCCAGCAGCTTAATCCGTCGGGGCTCCTACAATGAGCAGTTCTTC
CDR3 protein: CASSLIRRGSYNEQFF

V gene: TRBV27
D gene: TRBD2
J gene: TRBJ2-7
clone size: .
CDR3 DNA: TGTGCCAGCAGTTTAAAGTGGGACTACGAGTACTACGAGCAGTACTTC
CDR3 protein: CASSLKWDYEYYEQYF

V gene: TRBV7-2
D gene: .
J gene: TRBJ2-5
clone size: many
CDR3 DNA: TGTGCCAGCAGCCCATCTCGGGGATGGGAGACCCAGTACTTC
CDR3 protein: CASSPSRGWETQYF

V gene: TRBV24-1
D gene: TRBD1
J gene: TRBJ2-3
clone size: many
CDR3 DNA: TGTGCCACCAGTGATGCCGGACAGGGGTACACAGATACGCAGTATTTT
CDR3 protein: CATSDAGQGYTDTQYF

V gene: TRBV27
D gene: TRBD2
J gene: TRBJ2-3
clone size: .
CDR3 DNA: TGTGCCAGCAGTCCGAGACTAGCGGGGAGCACAGATACGCAGTATTTT
CDR3 protein: CASSPRLAGSTDTQYF

V gene: TRBV19
D gene: TRBD2
J gene: TRBJ2-7
clone size: many
CDR3 DNA: TGTGCCAGTAGTATGACTAGCGGGCCATACGAGCAGTACTTC
CDR3 protein: CASSMTSGPYEQYF

V gene: TRBV6-1
D gene: TRBD1
J gene: TRBJ2-2
clone size: few
CDR3 DNA: TGTGCCAGCAGGGAAGGGGGCGCGGACACCGGGGAGCTGTTTTTT
CDR3 protein: CASREGGADTGELFF

V gene: TRBV30
D gene: .
J gene: TRBJ1-5
clone size: many
CDR3 DNA: TGTGCCTGGAGTGTAGATGAGAATCAGCCCCAGCATTTT
CDR3 protein: CAWSVDENQPQHF

V gene: TRBV4-1
D gene: TRBD1
J gene: TRBJ2-1
clone size: .
CDR3 DNA: TGCGCCAGCAGCCGAGCCGGGACAGGGGGCTTTAATGAGCAGTTCTTC
CDR3 protein: CASSRAGTGGFNEQFF

V gene: TRBV18
D gene: .
J gene: TRBJ1-1
clone size: many
CDR3 DNA: TGTGCCAGCTCACCACAGGGGGGGAACACTGAAGCTTTCTTT
CDR3 protein: CASSPQGGNTEAFF

V gene: TRBV28
D gene: TRBD1
J gene: TRBJ1-1
clone size: many
CDR3 DNA: TGTGCCAGCACCAACAGGGGGCAGATTGCTTTCTTT
CDR3 protein: CASTNRGQIAFF

V gene: TRBV29-1
D gene: .
J gene: TRBJ2-5
clone size: many
CDR3 DNA: TGCAGCGTTGGACATACTGAAGAGACCCAGTACTTC
CDR3 protein: CSVGHTEETQYF

V gene: TRBV12-3/TRBV12-4
D gene: TRBD2
J gene: TRBJ2-5
clone size: many
CDR3 DNA: TGTGCCAGCAGTCGCCTAGCTAGCGGGGAGACCCAGTACTTC
CDR3 protein: CASSRLASGETQYF

V gene: TRBV20-1
D gene: .
J gene: TRBJ2-5
clone size: many
CDR3 DNA: TGCAGTGCTAGAGCAGGCCAAGAGACCCAGTACTTC
CDR3 protein: CSARAGQETQYF

V gene: TRBV7-2
D gene: .
J gene: TRBJ1-2
clone size: .
CDR3 DNA: TGTGCCAGCAGCTTAGCGGTCATGGGTTATAATGGCTACACCTTC
CDR3 protein: CASSLAVMGYNGYTF

V gene: TRBV6-1
D gene: .
J gene: TRBJ2-3
clone size: .
CDR3 DNA: TGTGCCAGCAGACTAGAAACAGGCACAGATACGCAGTATTTT
CDR3 protein: CASRLETGTDTQYF

V gene: TRBV6-5
D gene: .
J gene: TRBJ2-1
clone size: few
CDR3 DNA: TGTGCCAGCAGTTACGAAATCAGGGGCGCAGATGGCAGCAATGAGCAGTTCTTC
CDR3 protein: CASSYEIRGADGSNEQFF

V gene: TRBV7-8
D gene: .
J gene: TRBJ2-3
clone size: many
CDR3 DNA: TGTGCCAGCAGCCTCGGGGGACCAGATACGCAGTATTTT
CDR3 protein: CASSLGGPDTQYF

V gene: TRBV28
D gene: .
J gene: TRBJ1-2
clone size: .
CDR3 DNA: TGTGCCAGCAGTTCAGGCATACCTGGCTACACCTTC
CDR3 protein: CASSSGIPGYTF

V gene: TRBV6-1
D gene: .
J gene: TRBJ1-1
clone size: many
CDR3 DNA: TGTGCCAGCAGTTTTGGGGGCATGAACACTGAAGCTTTCTTT
CDR3 protein: CASSFGGMNTEAFF

V gene: TRBV11-1
D gene: TRBD2
J gene: TRBJ2-7
clone size: .
CDR3 DNA: TGTGCCAACAGCATTCGTGTGGGACTCGCGGGAGACGAGCAGTACTTC
CDR3 protein: CANSIRVGLAGDEQYF

V gene: TRBV30
D gene: .
J gene: TRBJ2-2
clone size: .
CDR3 DNA: TGTGCCTGGAGTGTACCGTTGAGTATAGGGGAGCTGTTTTTT
CDR3 protein: CAWSVPLSIGELFF

V gene: TRBV27
D gene: .
J gene: TRBJ1-4
clone size: many
CDR3 DNA: TGTGCCAGCAGTCCGGGGGGTCAGGGCGAAAAACTGTTTTTT
CDR3 protein: CASSPGGQGEKLFF

V gene: TRBV6-1
D gene: TRBD2
J gene: TRBJ2-2
clone size: many
CDR3 DNA: TGTGCCAGCAGTAGGCTAGCGGGAGGTAGCGGGGAGCTGTTTTTT
CDR3 protein: CASSRLAGGSGELFF

V gene: TRBV28
D gene: .
J gene: TRBJ1-2
clone size: .
CDR3 DNA: TGTGCCAGCAGTCCCCGGGGCGGGGGGCATGGCTACACCTTC
CDR3 protein: CASSPRGGGHGYTF

V gene: TRBV6-1
D gene: TRBD1
J gene: TRBJ2-1
clone size: many
CDR3 DNA: TGTGCCAGCAGTTCGACAGGGGGATCGAGCTCCTACAATGAGCAGTTCTTC
CDR3 protein: CASSSTGGSSSYNEQFF

V gene: TRBV12-3/TRBV12-4
D gene: .
J gene: TRBJ2-3
clone size: many
CDR3 DNA: TGTGCCAGCACCCTCGACTGGGGGGATACGCAGTATTTT
CDR3 protein: CASTLDWGDTQYF

V gene: TRBV5-1
D gene: .
J gene: TRBJ2-7
clone size: .
CDR3 DNA: TGCGCCAGCATCCCGATTGTAGAGAAGGGGTACGAGCAGTACTTC
CDR3 protein: CASIPIVEKGYEQYF

V gene: TRBV6-4
D gene: .
J gene: TRBJ1-1
clone size: .
CDR3 DNA: TGTGCCAGCAGAAATATCCAGTCAATGGGGCCCACTGAAGCTTTCTTT
CDR3 protein: CASRNIQSMGPTEAFF

V gene: TRBV6-1
D gene: TRBD2
J gene: TRBJ2-5
clone size: many
CDR3 DNA: TGTGCCAGCAGTTACCGGACTAGCGGGAGTCGAGAGACCCAGTACTTC
CDR3 protein: CASSYRTSGSRETQYF

V gene: TRBV6-1
D gene: TRBD1
J gene: TRBJ1-1
clone size: .
CDR3 DNA: TGCGCCAGCAGGGACAGGCGGGGGGAATCTTTCTTT
CDR3 protein: CASRDRRGESFF

V gene: TRBV19
D gene: TRBD1
J gene: TRBJ2-1
clone size: .
CDR3 DNA: TGTGCCAGTAGACCATTCCCGGGACAGGGGAACAATGATCAGTTCTTC
CDR3 protein: CASRPFPGQGNNDQFF

V gene: TRBV6-1
D gene: .
J gene: TRBJ2-6
clone size: .
CDR3 DNA: TGTGCCAGCAATGGACAAAACTCTGGGGACAAGGTCCTGACTTTC
CDR3 protein: CASNGQNSGDKVLTF

V gene: TRBV6-1
D gene: .
J gene: TRBJ1-2
clone size: medium-sized
CDR3 DNA: TGTGCCAGCAGGAACGGGGCTGCTAACTATGGCTACACCTTC
CDR3 protein: CASRNGAANYGYTF

V gene: TRBV20-1
D gene: .
J gene: TRBJ2-5
clone size: few
CDR3 DNA: TGCGGTGGGGGGGGGACAGAACAAGAGACCCAGTACTTC
CDR3 protein: CGGGGTEQETQYF

V gene: TRBV20-1
D gene: TRBD2
J gene: TRBJ2-1
clone size: few
CDR3 DNA: TGCAGTGCTAGTGCTAGCGGTGGTGGGGTCTCCTACAATGAGCAGTTCTTC
CDR3 protein: CSASASGGGVSYNEQFF

V gene: TRBV11-2
D gene: .
J gene: TRBJ2-3
clone size: many
CDR3 DNA: TGTGCCAGCAGCCCCCGCCCCTCTACTAGCACAGATACGCAGTATTTT
CDR3 protein: CASSPRPSTSTDTQYF

V gene: TRBV6-2/TRBV6-3
D gene: TRBD1
J gene: TRBJ1-1
clone size: many
CDR3 DNA: TGTGCCAGCAGTCGGGGGACAGGGACCCAAGCTTTCTTT
CDR3 protein: CASSRGTGTQAFF

V gene: TRBV12-3/TRBV12-4
D gene: .
J gene: TRBJ2-7
clone size: many
CDR3 DNA: TGTGCCAGCAGTTCGTCCTGGGAACACAGCTCCTACGAGCAGTACTTC
CDR3 protein: CASSSSWEHSSYEQYF

V gene: TRBV25-1
D gene: TRBD2
J gene: TRBJ2-7
clone size: many
CDR3 DNA: TGTGCCAGCGCTGGGACTAGCGGATCCTACGAGCAGTACTTC
CDR3 protein: CASAGTSGSYEQYF

V gene: TRBV7-9
D gene: .
J gene: TRBJ1-3
clone size: medium-sized
CDR3 DNA: TGTGCCAGCAGCTTAAGAGGAAACACCATATATTTT
CDR3 protein: CASSLRGNTIYF

V gene: TRBV7-3
D gene: TRBD1
J gene: TRBJ2-1
clone size: few
CDR3 DNA: TGTGCCAGCAGCTTAGACAGGGAACATGAGCAGTTCTTC
CDR3 protein: CASSLDREHEQFF

V gene: TRBV2
D gene: .
J gene: TRBJ2-7
clone size: many
CDR3 DNA: TGTGCCAGCGGAACTAGCAACTACGAGCAGTACTTC
CDR3 protein: CASGTSNYEQYF

V gene: TRBV6-1
D gene: .
J gene: TRBJ2-7
clone size: many
CDR3 DNA: TGTGCCAGCAGTGAAGAGGTAGGGACATCCTCCTACGAGCAGTACTTC
CDR3 protein: CASSEEVGTSSYEQYF

V gene: TRBV6-1
D gene: TRBD1
J gene: TRBJ1-4
clone size: many
CDR3 DNA: TGTGCCAGCAGTTACCCCGACAGGGGTAATGAAAAACTGTTTTTT
CDR3 protein: CASSYPDRGNEKLFF

V gene: TRBV12-5
D gene: .
J gene: TRBJ2-1
clone size: many
CDR3 DNA: TGTGCTAGTGGTTTGGTATCGGACCTTTCCTACAATGAGCAGTTCTTC
CDR3 protein: CASGLVSDLSYNEQFF

V gene: TRBV7-9
D gene: .
J gene: TRBJ1-3
clone size: few
CDR3 DNA: TGTGCCAGCAGACCTCCAGGGGCATACGGAAACACAATATATTTT
CDR3 protein: CASRPPGAYGNTIYF

V gene: TRBV12-3/TRBV12-4
D gene: TRBD2
J gene: TRBJ2-7
clone size: many
CDR3 DNA: TGTGCCAGCAGAGCCGGGACTACCTACGAGCAGTACTTC
CDR3 protein: CASRAGTTYEQYF

V gene: TRBV5-6
D gene: TRBD1
J gene: TRBJ2-7
clone size: .
CDR3 DNA: TGTGCCAGCAGCTTCCTGGGGACAGGGAAGCGCTACGAGCAGTACTTC
CDR3 protein: CASSFLGTGKRYEQYF

V gene: TRBV12-3/TRBV12-4
D gene: .
J gene: TRBJ1-2
clone size: .
CDR3 DNA: TGTGCCAGCACCACAGGTCTAGGGCATAACTATGGCTACACCTTC
CDR3 protein: CASTTGLGHNYGYTF

V gene: TRBV30
D gene: .
J gene: TRBJ1-5
clone size: many
CDR3 DNA: TGTGCCTGGAGTTTATCTCGGCAGGGCGGCTTGCATTTT
CDR3 protein: CAWSLSRQGGLHF

V gene: TRBV19
D gene: .
J gene: TRBJ1-2
clone size: many
CDR3 DNA: TGTGCCAGTAAAACACTCGCAGGGGTAGATGGCTACACCTTC
CDR3 protein: CASKTLAGVDGYTF

V gene: TRBV6-5
D gene: TRBD2
J gene: TRBJ2-7
clone size: .
CDR3 DNA: TGTGCCAGCAGTTTAGCGGGGTCCTACGAGCAGTACTTC
CDR3 protein: CASSLAGSYEQYF